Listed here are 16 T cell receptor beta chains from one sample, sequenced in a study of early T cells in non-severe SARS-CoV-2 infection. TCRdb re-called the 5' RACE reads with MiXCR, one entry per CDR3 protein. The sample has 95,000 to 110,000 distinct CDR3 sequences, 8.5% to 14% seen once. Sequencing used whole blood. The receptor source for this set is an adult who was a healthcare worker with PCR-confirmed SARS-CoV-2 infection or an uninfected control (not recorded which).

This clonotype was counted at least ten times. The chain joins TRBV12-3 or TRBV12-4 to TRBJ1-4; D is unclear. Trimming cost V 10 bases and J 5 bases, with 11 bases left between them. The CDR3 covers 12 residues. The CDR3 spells CAIGDTNEKLFF. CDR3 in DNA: TGTGCCATCGGAGACACGAATGAAAAACTGTTTTTT.

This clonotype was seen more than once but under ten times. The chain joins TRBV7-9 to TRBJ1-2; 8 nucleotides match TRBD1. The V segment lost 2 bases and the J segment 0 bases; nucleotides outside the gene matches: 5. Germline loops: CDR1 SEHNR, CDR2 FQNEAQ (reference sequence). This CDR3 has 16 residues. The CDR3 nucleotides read TGTGCCAGCAGCTTAAATCCGACAGGGGCTAACTATGGCTACACCTTC. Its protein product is CASSLNPTGANYGYTF.

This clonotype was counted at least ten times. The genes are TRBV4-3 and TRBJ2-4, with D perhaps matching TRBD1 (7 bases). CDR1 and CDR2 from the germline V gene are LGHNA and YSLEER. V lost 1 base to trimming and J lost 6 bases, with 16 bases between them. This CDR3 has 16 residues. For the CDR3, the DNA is TGCGCCAGCAGCCAAGTAGGAGGGGGCGGCGGAAACATTCAGTACTTC. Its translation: CASSQVGGGGGNIQYF.

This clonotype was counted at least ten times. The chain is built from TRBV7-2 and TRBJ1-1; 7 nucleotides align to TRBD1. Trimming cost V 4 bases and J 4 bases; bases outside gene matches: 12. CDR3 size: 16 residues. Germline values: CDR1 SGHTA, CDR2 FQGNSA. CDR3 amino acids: CASSWPRTGEGTEAFF. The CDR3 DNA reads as TGTGCCAGCAGCTGGCCCCGTACAGGGGAGGGCACTGAAGCTTTCTTT.

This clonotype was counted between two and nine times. The CDR3 DNA reads as TGTGCCAGCACCGGCAGCTGGGGTCAGCCCCAGCATTTT. The encoded protein is CASTGSWGQPQHF. The chain employs TRBV2 and TRBJ1-5; D ambiguous. The CDR3 covers 13 residues. Looked up from germline, CDR1 is SNHLY and CDR2 is FYNNEI. Trimming took off 7 bases at V and 6 bases at J, with 13 bases between the two ends.

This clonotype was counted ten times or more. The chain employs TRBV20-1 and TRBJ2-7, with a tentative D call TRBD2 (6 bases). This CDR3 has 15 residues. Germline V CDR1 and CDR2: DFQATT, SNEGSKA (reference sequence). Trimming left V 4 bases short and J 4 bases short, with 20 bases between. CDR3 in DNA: TGCAGTGCTAATAATATAGCTTGGGGGGTGTACGAGCAGTACTTC. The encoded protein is CSANNIAWGVYEQYF.

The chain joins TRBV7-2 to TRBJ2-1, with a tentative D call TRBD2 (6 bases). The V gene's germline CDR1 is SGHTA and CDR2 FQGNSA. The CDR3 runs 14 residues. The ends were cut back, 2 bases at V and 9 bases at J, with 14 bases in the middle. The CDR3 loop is CASSLSGGPGEQFF. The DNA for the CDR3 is TGTGCCAGCAGCTTATCAGGAGGGCCGGGTGAGCAGTTCTTC.

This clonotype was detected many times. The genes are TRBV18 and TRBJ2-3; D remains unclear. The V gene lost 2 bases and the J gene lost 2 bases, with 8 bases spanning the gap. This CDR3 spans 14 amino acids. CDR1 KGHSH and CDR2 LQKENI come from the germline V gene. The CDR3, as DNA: TGTGCCAGCTCACCATCCCGGACCACAGATACGCAGTATTTT. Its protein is CASSPSRTTDTQYF.

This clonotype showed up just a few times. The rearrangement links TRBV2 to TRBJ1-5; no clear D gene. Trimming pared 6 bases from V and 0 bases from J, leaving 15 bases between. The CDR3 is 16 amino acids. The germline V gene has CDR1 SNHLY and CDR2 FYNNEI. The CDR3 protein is CASSPNDANSNQPQHF. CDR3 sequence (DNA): TGTGCCAGCAGCCCGAATGACGCGAATAGCAATCAGCCCCAGCATTTT.

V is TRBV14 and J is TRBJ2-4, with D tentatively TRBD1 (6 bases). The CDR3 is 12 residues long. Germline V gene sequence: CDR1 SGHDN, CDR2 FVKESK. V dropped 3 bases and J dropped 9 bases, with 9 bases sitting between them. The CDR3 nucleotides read TGTGCCAGCAGCCAGCAGGGGTTCATTCAGTACTTC. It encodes CASSQQGFIQYF. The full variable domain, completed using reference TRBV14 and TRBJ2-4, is EAGVTQFPSHSVIEKGQTVTLRCDPISGHDNLYWYRRVMGKEIKFLLHFVKESKQDESGMPNNRFLAERTGGTYSTLKVQPAELEDSGVYFCASSQQGFIQYFGAGTRLSVL.

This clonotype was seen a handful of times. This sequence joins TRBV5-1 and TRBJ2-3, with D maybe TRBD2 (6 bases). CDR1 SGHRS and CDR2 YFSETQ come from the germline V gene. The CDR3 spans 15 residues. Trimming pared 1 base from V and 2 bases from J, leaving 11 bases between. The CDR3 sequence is CASSLREFLTDTQYF. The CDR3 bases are TGCGCCAGCAGCTTGCGGGAGTTCCTCACAGATACGCAGTATTTT.

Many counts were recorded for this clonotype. This CDR3 is CSAALKQGNTEAFF. For the CDR3, the DNA is TGCAGTGCCGCCCTCAAACAGGGGAACACTGAAGCTTTCTTT. The genes are TRBV20-1 and TRBJ1-1; a possible D gene is TRBD1 (6 bases). This CDR3 contains 14 residues. CDR1 and CDR2 (germline): DFQATT, SNEGSKA (reference sequence). V dropped 6 bases and J dropped 1 base, with 15 bases sitting between them.

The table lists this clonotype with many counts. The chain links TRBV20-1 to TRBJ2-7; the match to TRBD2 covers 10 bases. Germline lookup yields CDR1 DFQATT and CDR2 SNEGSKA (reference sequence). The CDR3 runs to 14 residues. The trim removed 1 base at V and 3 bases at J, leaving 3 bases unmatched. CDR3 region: CSARGTSGGYEQYF. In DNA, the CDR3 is TGCAGTGCTAGAGGGACTAGCGGAGGCTACGAGCAGTACTTC.

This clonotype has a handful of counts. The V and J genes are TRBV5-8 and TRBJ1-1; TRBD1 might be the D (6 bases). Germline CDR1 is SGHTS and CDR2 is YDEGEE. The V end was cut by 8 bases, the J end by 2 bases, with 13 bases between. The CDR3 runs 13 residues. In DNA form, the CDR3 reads TGTGCCAGTCGCCGGGACATCAACACTGAAGCTTTCTTT. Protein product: CASRRDINTEAFF.

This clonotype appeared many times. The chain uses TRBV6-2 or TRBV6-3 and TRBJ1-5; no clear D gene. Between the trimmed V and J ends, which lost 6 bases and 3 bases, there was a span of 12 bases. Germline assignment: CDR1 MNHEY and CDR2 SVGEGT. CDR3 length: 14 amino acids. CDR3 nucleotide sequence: TGTGCCAGCAGCAGCCGGGCCCACAATCAGCCCCAGCATTTT. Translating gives CASSSRAHNQPQHF.

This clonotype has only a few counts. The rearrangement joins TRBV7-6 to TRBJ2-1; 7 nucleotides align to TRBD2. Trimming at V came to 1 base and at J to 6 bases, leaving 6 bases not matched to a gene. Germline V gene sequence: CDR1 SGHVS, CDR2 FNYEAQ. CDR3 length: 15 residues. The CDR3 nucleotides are TGTGCCAGCAGCTTAGGGGGCGGGGGACTCAATGAGCAGTTCTTC. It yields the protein CASSLGGGGLNEQFF.